The 31 T cell receptor beta chains listed next were all sequenced from one sample in a study of CD8+ T cells in alopecia areata. RNA was extracted and reverse transcribed into cDNA as the sequencing template. TCRdb's copy holds only in-frame clones and misses some; the assay was immunoSEQ multiplex PCR. There are approximately 280,000 clones in the sample; about three fifths occur only once, and around 1.7% lies in the top ten. Treatment noted: oral pan-JAK inhibitor, 5-10 mg twice daily. The sequenced sample was CD4+ T cells sorted from blood, obtained at week 24, from a patient treated with tofacitinib. The source of these receptors is a human donor with alopecia areata.

The CDR3 DNA reads TGTGCCTGGAGGGACAGGGGAATCGGTGGCTACACCTTC. This encodes CAWRDRGIGGYTF. The chain joins TRBV30 to TRBJ1-2; 9 nucleotides agree with TRBD1. Losses at the gene ends were 3 bases for V and 7 bases for J; bases not matched to a gene: 6. The germline V gene encodes CDR1 GTSNPN and CDR2 SVGIG (reference sequence). The CDR3 sequence is 13 residues long. Complete variable domain (other parts from reference TRBV30 and TRBJ1-2): SQTIHQWPATLVQPVGSPLSLECTVEGTSNPNLYWYRQAAGRGLQLLFYSVGIGQISSEVPQNLSASRPQDRQFILSSKKLLLSDSGFYLCAWRDRGIGGYTFGSGTRLTVV.

This chain connects TRBV30 to TRBJ1-1, with 7 bases matching TRBD1. Germline V lookup: CDR1 GTSNPN, CDR2 SVGIG (reference sequence). There are 17 residues in the CDR3. Unmatched junction bases numbered 15, after V lost 4 bases and J lost 1 base. The CDR3 is CAWKAGTAWRKNTEAFF. DNA for the CDR3: TGTGCCTGGAAAGCCGGGACAGCGTGGAGAAAGAACACTGAAGCTTTCTTT.

The rearrangement uses TRBV6-5 and TRBJ1-1; D call uncertain. Trimming shortened V by 4 bases and J by 1 base, and 7 bases separated the two germline ends. CDR1 is MNHEY and CDR2 is SVGAGI in the germline V gene. The CDR3 has 13 residues. The CDR3 DNA follows: TGTGCCAGCAGTTCCTACAGGAACACTGAAGCTTTCTTT. Its protein product is CASSSYRNTEAFF.

This clone came up a few times. The CDR3 nucleotides are TGTGCCAGCACCCGACTAGCGGGGGGGCATGAGCAGTTCTTC. Translating it yields CASTRLAGGHEQFF. V is TRBV7-9 and J is TRBJ2-1; 14 bases are shared with TRBD2. The CDR3 length is 14 residues. J lost 8 bases, V lost 7 bases, and 4 bases had no gene match. The V gene's germline CDR1 is SEHNR and CDR2 FQNEAQ (reference sequence).

This chain joins TRBV5-1 and TRBJ1-3, with D possibly TRBD1 on 5 matching bases. The germline CDR1 and CDR2 sequences are SGHRS and YFSETQ. The CDR3 has 16 residues. V was clipped by 2 bases and J by 0 bases, with 12 bases between them. The chain's CDR3 is CASSFGTDASGNTIYF. In DNA, the CDR3 is TGCGCCAGCAGCTTCGGGACCGATGCCTCTGGAAACACCATATATTTT.

The rearrangement joins TRBV7-6 to TRBJ1-1; D remains ambiguous. CDR3 length equals 14 residues. Trimming took 5 bases from V and 1 from J, leaving 11 bases between them. Germline V gene sequence: CDR1 SGHVS, CDR2 FNYEAQ. CDR3 amino acids: CASSRRTGNTEAFF. The CDR3 DNA reads TGTGCCAGCAGCCGCAGGACGGGGAACACTGAAGCTTTCTTT.

The CDR3 spells CAISETRDANTEAFF. CDR3 coding DNA: TGTGCCATCAGTGAGACCCGGGACGCGAACACTGAAGCTTTCTTT. The chain combines TRBV10-3 with TRBJ1-1, with a weak D call TRBD1 (5 bases). This CDR3 has 15 residues. Per germline, CDR1 ENHRY and CDR2 SYGVKD. V gave up 2 bases and J gave up 1 base, with 11 bases separating them.

The genes are TRBV28 and TRBJ1-6, with 7 nucleotides matching TRBD1. V lost 4 bases, J lost 8 bases, and 5 bases stayed unmatched. The CDR3 extends over 14 amino acids. Germline CDR1 and CDR2: MDHEN and SYDVKM. The CDR3 spells CASSSRDRHSPLHF. The CDR3 DNA sequence: TGTGCCAGCAGTTCCCGGGACAGACATTCACCCCTCCACTTT.

The chain uses TRBV29-1 and TRBJ1-2; TRBD1 matches at 8 bases. V lost 3 bases and J lost 7; bases outside the gene matches: 7. In germline, CDR1 is SQVTM, CDR2 ANQGSEA. CDR3 length equals 13 residues. This chain's CDR3 is CSVDRTGSSGYTF. The CDR3 region has the DNA TGCAGCGTTGATAGGACAGGGTCGAGTGGCTACACCTTC. The whole variable domain, remainder taken from reference TRBV29-1 and TRBJ1-2, is SAVISQKPSRDICQRGTSLTIQCQVDSQVTMMFWYRQQPGQSLTLIATANQGSEATYESGFVIDKFPISRPNLTFSTLTVSNMSPEDSSIYLCSVDRTGSSGYTFGSGTRLTVV.

This clone was seen once. The J gene is TRBJ2-3, the V gene TRBV5-1; D might be TRBD1 (6 bases). V was cut by 4 bases and J by 2 bases, with 14 bases left in between. CDR1 and CDR2 (germline): SGHRS, YFSETQ. The CDR3 has 15 amino acids. In nucleotides, the CDR3 is TGCGCCAGCAGCCCCCAACAGGGAGACACAGATACGCAGTATTTT. This sequence encodes CASSPQQGDTDTQYF.

The rearrangement joins TRBV4-1 to TRBJ2-6; D is unresolved. In germline, CDR1 is MGHRA, CDR2 YSYEKL. This CDR3 region has 15 residues. Trimming pared 2 bases from V and 0 bases from J, leaving 5 bases between. The CDR3 region is CASSQINSGANVLTF. CDR3 DNA: TGCGCCAGCAGCCAAATTAACTCTGGGGCCAACGTCCTGACTTTC.

The chain is built from TRBV29-1 and TRBJ2-2, with a tentative D call TRBD1 (6 bases). The CDR3 covers 14 residues. Germline CDR1 reads SQVTM; CDR2 reads ANQGSEA. The ends were cut back, 5 bases at V and 5 bases at J, with 15 bases in the middle. The CDR3: CSVTGRTKTGELFF. The CDR3 DNA follows: TGCAGCGTTACAGGGCGCACCAAGACCGGGGAGCTGTTTTTT.

The V gene is TRBV9, the J gene TRBJ2-5; unclear D gene. The length of the CDR3 is 14 residues. From germline, CDR1 is SGDLS and CDR2 YYNGEE. Trimming removed 4 bases from V and 9 bases from J, with 19 bases in between. The CDR3 spells CASSPGRSSEAQYF. The CDR3 DNA follows: TGTGCCAGCAGCCCTGGACGGAGCTCCGAGGCCCAGTACTTC. The complete variable domain, with remaining parts taken from reference TRBV9 and TRBJ2-5, reads DSGVTQTPKHLITATGQRVTLRCSPRSGDLSVYWYQQSLDQGLQFLIQYYNGEERAKGNILERFSAQQFPDLHSELNLSSLELGDSALYFCASSPGRSSEAQYFGPGTRLLVL.

V gene TRBV7-6 combines with J gene TRBJ2-5, with 14 bases aligning to TRBD2. The CDR3 runs 18 residues. Germline-derived CDR1 and CDR2 are SGHVS and FNYEAQ. J gave up 0 bases and V 1 base, and 4 bases lay outside the gene matches. This CDR3 is CASSLGTSGGLYQETQYF. The DNA of the CDR3 is TGTGCCAGCAGCTTAGGGACTAGCGGGGGGCTGTACCAAGAGACCCAGTACTTC.

On this clone itself: The CDR3 ends on some other residue instead of the conserved phenylalanine or tryptophan, so this is likely a read error. Because the CDR3's place on the DNA is in doubt, the DNA is left out and the CDR3 is given as listed by TCRdb. CDR3 protein: CASSLGKEDG. V gene TRBV5-6 combines with J gene TRBJ1-1. Germline V gene lookup returns CDR1 SGHDT and CDR2 YYEEEE. A total of 10 residues make up the CDR3, ends included.

This chain joins TRBV4-1 and TRBJ1-5, with a weak D call TRBD1 (5 bases). The CDR3 extends over 19 amino acids. Trimming removed 3 bases at V and 1 base at J, with 22 bases between. Per the germline V gene, CDR1 is MGHRA and CDR2 is YSYEKL. Here the CDR3 DNA reads TGCGCCAGCAGCCATGGTTTGAAAGGGGAGCGGGCGAGCAATCAGCCCCAGCATTTT. Protein product: CASSHGLKGERASNQPQHF.

CDR3 DNA sequence: TGCGCCAGCAGCCATTATGGGGAGACCCAGTACTTC. Protein sequence: CASSHYGETQYF. V usage is TRBV4-1 and J usage is TRBJ2-5; D is unresolved. The germline V gene has CDR1 MGHRA and CDR2 YSYEKL. Trimming left V 3 bases short and J 5 bases short, with 7 bases between. The CDR3 runs 12 residues.

This clone was recorded a few times. The V call is TRBV7-2, the J call TRBJ2-3; TRBD1 matches 7 bases. In germline, CDR1 is SGHTA, CDR2 FQGNSA. This CDR3 has 14 amino acids. The junction had 7 bases not matched to a gene; V was cut back by 5 bases and J by 5 bases. Here the CDR3 DNA reads TGTGCCAGCAGCCCAAGACAGGGCAGAGATACGCAGTATTTT. It codes for CASSPRQGRDTQYF.

This chain connects TRBV15 to TRBJ2-5; D might be TRBD2 (5 bases). The length of the CDR3 is 15 residues. Trimming pared 1 base from V and 5 bases from J, leaving 14 bases between. Germline CDR1 reads LNHNV; CDR2 reads YYDKDF (reference sequence). The CDR3 here is CATSRGDRGEETQYF. The CDR3, as DNA: TGTGCCACCAGCAGAGGGGATCGGGGAGAGGAGACCCAGTACTTC.

As to this clone: A read error may account for a junction end that differs from germline. The J gene is TRBJ1-2, the V gene TRBV23-1; D is ambiguous. TRBV23-1 is an ORF; its function is uncertain. This CDR3 is 15 amino acids long. For the CDR3, the DNA is TGCGCCAGCAGTCAGGAGTGCACTGTCTCCTATGGCCACACCTTC. It is translated as CASSQECTVSYGHTF.

This clone was recorded a few times. The V call is TRBV29-1, the J call TRBJ2-5, with D unresolved. The CDR3 runs to 12 residues. Germline lookup yields CDR1 SQVTM and CDR2 ANQGSEA. V lost 7 bases to trimming and J lost 2 bases, with 11 bases between them. In nucleotides, the CDR3 is TGCAGCGCCTCGCACAGTCAAGAGACCCAGTACTTC. Its translation: CSASHSQETQYF.

This clone was seen a handful of times. CDR3 in amino acids: CAIRSSSGGAWYNEQFF. CDR3 DNA: TGTGCCATCAGGTCTTCTAGCGGGGGGGCGTGGTACAATGAGCAGTTCTTC. V is TRBV10-3 and J is TRBJ2-1; 12 bases agree with TRBD2. Per germline, CDR1 ENHRY and CDR2 SYGVKD. This CDR3 comprises 17 residues. V was pared by 6 bases and J by 4 bases, with 10 bases of the junction left unmatched.

V is TRBV29-1 and J is TRBJ2-1, with D possibly being TRBD1 (6 bases). The V end lost 4 bases, the J end lost 4 bases, and 20 bases lay between the germline ends. Germline lookup yields CDR1 SQVTM and CDR2 ANQGSEA. There are 16 residues in the CDR3. The CDR3 nucleotides read TGCAGCGTTGGTTACAGGGCACTTGGGTCATACAATGAGCAGTTCTTC. Amino acids: CSVGYRALGSYNEQFF.

The chain links TRBV5-4 to TRBJ2-1; TRBD2 aligns across 11 bases. This CDR3 contains 15 residues. Germline loops: CDR1 SGHNT, CDR2 YYREEE (reference sequence). Unmatched junction bases numbered 4, after V lost 4 bases and J lost 4 bases. The DNA for the CDR3 is TGTGCCAGCAGCCCGGGACTAGCGGCATACAATGAGCAGTTCTTC. Its protein is CASSPGLAAYNEQFF.

The V and J genes are TRBV6-5 and TRBJ1-2; TRBD1 agrees at 7 bases. This CDR3 spans 14 amino acids. CDR1 is MNHEY and CDR2 is SVGAGI in the germline V gene. Trimming removed 0 bases from V and 4 bases from J; junction bases left unmatched: 2. The CDR3 loop is CASSYSQGGYGYTF. In DNA form, the CDR3 reads TGTGCCAGCAGTTACTCTCAGGGGGGCTATGGCTACACCTTC.

A few counts support this clone. The chain is built from TRBV29-1 and TRBJ1-1, with 7 bases fitting TRBD1. Germline CDR1 is SQVTM and CDR2 is ANQGSEA. With V trimmed by 7 bases and J by 5 bases, 7 bases remained unmatched. The CDR3 extends over 12 amino acids. In DNA, the CDR3 is TGCAGCGCCATGACAGGGCGTACTGAAGCTTTCTTT. Translating it yields CSAMTGRTEAFF.

CDR3 protein: CASSPPVGRLAKNIQYF. Written as DNA, the CDR3 is TGTGCCAGCAGCCCCCCCGTGGGTCGCCTAGCCAAAAACATTCAGTACTTC. The chain employs TRBV7-9 and TRBJ2-4; D unclear. V gave up 5 bases and J gave up 0 bases, with 17 bases separating them. Germline assignment: CDR1 SEHNR and CDR2 FQNEAQ (reference sequence). CDR3 length: 17 amino acids.

The chain recombines TRBV29-1 with TRBJ1-1; 11 bases align to TRBD1. The CDR3 is made up of 14 amino acids. Trimming cost V 5 bases and J 0 bases; bases outside gene matches: 2. The germline CDR1 and CDR2 sequences are SQVTM and ANQGSEA. Here the CDR3 DNA reads TGCAGCGTTCGGACAGGGGGCTTGAACACTGAAGCTTTCTTT. Protein product: CSVRTGGLNTEAFF. The whole variable domain, filled in from reference TRBV29-1 and TRBJ1-1, reads SAVISQKPSRDICQRGTSLTIQCQVDSQVTMMFWYRQQPGQSLTLIATANQGSEATYESGFVIDKFPISRPNLTFSTLTVSNMSPEDSSIYLCSVRTGGLNTEAFFGQGTRLTVV.

This rearrangement joins TRBV6-1 to TRBJ2-7; D might be TRBD1 (5 bases). CDR3 length equals 12 residues. Germline V gene sequence: CDR1 MNHNS, CDR2 SASEGT. V shed 5 bases and J shed 1 base, with 6 bases lying between them. The CDR3 DNA reads as TGTGCCAGCAGTCACAGGTCCTACGAGCAGTACTTC. This gives the protein CASSHRSYEQYF.

The gene calls are TRBV27 and TRBJ2-3; 10 nucleotides match TRBD2. Germline-derived CDR1 and CDR2 are MNHEY and SMNVEV (reference sequence). The CDR3 consists of 15 residues. The trim removed 7 bases at V and 5 bases at J, leaving 9 bases unmatched. The CDR3 reads CASKTGLAIRDTQYF. The CDR3, as DNA: TGTGCCAGCAAAACGGGACTAGCGATTAGAGATACGCAGTATTTT.

In its sample, this clone was seen a few times. The chain joins TRBV4-1 to TRBJ2-7, with D possibly being TRBD1 or TRBD2 (6 bases each). Trimming took 4 bases from V and 2 from J, leaving 15 bases between them. The CDR3 length is 15 residues. The germline CDR1 and CDR2 sequences are MGHRA and YSYEKL. This CDR3 is CASSRVGGIPYEQYF. The CDR3, as DNA: TGCGCCAGCAGCCGCGTAGGGGGGATTCCCTACGAGCAGTACTTC.